This T cell receptor beta chain is from a study of low-dose radiotherapy and immunotherapy resistance in tumors. Both TCRalpha and TCRbeta chains were reverse transcribed with V-gene-specific primers. Over roughly 19 PCR cycles, TCRs were amplified from a constant-region primer and V-primer adapter. Each CDR3 protein is one row after TCRdb ran MiXCR on the reads. The repertoire holds roughly 9,500 distinct CDR3 sequences, with 69% as singletons. Trimming left V 4 bases short and J 7 bases short, with 10 bases between. Germline V lookup: CDR1 SGHDN, CDR2 FVKESK. CDR3 length: 12 residues. The donors' treatment consisted of nivolumab, ipilimumab, aspirin, low-dose cyclophosphamide and low-dose radiotherapy. Patients with advanced, tumor-infiltrating lymphocyte-negative solid tumors were eligible.

This sequence was found in a human donor with advanced metastatic prostate, ovarian, gallbladder or colorectal cancer (not recorded which). This table probably holds off-target reads from a library built for another chain. The chain uses TRBV14 and TRBJ1-2; perhaps TRBD1 as D (5 bases). The CDR3 sequence: CASSRGTLGYTF. In nucleotides, the CDR3 is TGTGCCAGCAGCCGCGGGACTCTTGGCTACACCTTC.